This passage covers 11 T cell receptor beta chains from one sample sequenced in a study of blood T cell repertoires in COVID-19 (TCRdb year 2020). To prepare the library, the immunoSEQ multiplex PCR assay was applied. Sourced from immuneACCESS, this table was stored by TCRdb with only in-frame sequences that have V and J called. A share of the clones is absent; for the studies checked, an unresolved V gene accounts for under half, and the remainder has no known explanation. For this sample the table gives about 300,000 clones, of which around nine tenths were detected only once. The top ten constitute about 4.2% of the sample. The material sequenced was peripheral blood. These receptors all come from a man in his forties or fifties with acute or convalescent COVID-19.

V usage is TRBV18 and J usage is TRBJ2-1; D is perhaps TRBD2 (6 bases). Trimming pared 3 bases from V and 5 bases from J, leaving 11 bases between. Germline CDR1 KGHSH, CDR2 LQKENI. CDR3 length: 14 residues. In nucleotides, the CDR3 is TGTGCCAGCTCACCGGCAGCGGGTGACAATGAGCAGTTCTTC. Its translation: CASSPAAGDNEQFF. Full variable domain (remainder filled in from reference TRBV18 and TRBJ2-1): NAGVMQNPRHLVRRRGQEARLRCSPMKGHSHVYWYRQLPEEGLKFMVYLQKENIIDESGMPKERFSAEFPKEGPSILRIQQVVRGDSAAYFCASSPAAGDNEQFFGPGTRLTVL.

The chain links TRBV12-3 or TRBV12-4 to TRBJ2-1; D is unresolved. The CDR3 covers 12 residues. V lost 8 bases and J lost 10, with 15 bases in between. This CDR3 reads CASGLVSAEQFF. The CDR3 coding sequence is TGTGCCAGCGGGCTGGTATCGGCAGAGCAGTTCTTC.

The chain joins TRBV12-5 to TRBJ1-2, with TRBD1 matching 9 bases. Germline V gene lookup returns CDR1 LGHNT and CDR2 FRNRAP. Trimming at V came to 1 base and at J to 3 bases, leaving 9 bases not matched to a gene. CDR3 length equals 17 residues. CDR3 in DNA: TGTGCTAGTGGTTTGGCCCACCGGGACAGGGACCACTATGGCTACACCTTC. Protein sequence: CASGLAHRDRDHYGYTF.

V is TRBV5-3 and J is TRBJ2-3, with 12 bases fitting TRBD1. TRBV5-3 is flagged as an ORF with uncertain function. V gave up 4 bases and J gave up 7 bases; unmatched junction bases: 10. There are 16 residues in the CDR3. DNA for the CDR3: TGTGCCAGAAGCGTAGACCGGGACAGGGGGCAGAATACGCAGTATTTT. Protein sequence: CARSVDRDRGQNTQYF.

Here the CDR3 reads CASSLGDRGRAEAFF. DNA for the CDR3: TGCGCCAGCAGCTTGGGGGACAGGGGGAGGGCTGAAGCTTTCTTT. The chain links TRBV5-1 to TRBJ1-1; TRBD1 agrees at 11 bases. The CDR3 has 15 residues. CDR1 SGHRS and CDR2 YFSETQ come from the germline V gene. V gave up 0 bases and J gave up 6 bases; unmatched junction bases: 4.

The chain is built from TRBV6-5 and TRBJ1-2; D is perhaps TRBD1 (6 bases). V shed 6 bases and J shed 8 bases, with 16 bases lying between them. CDR1 MNHEY and CDR2 SVGAGI come from the germline V gene. This CDR3 is built from 13 residues. The CDR3 spells CASRPLQGSGYTF. The CDR3 DNA follows: TGTGCCAGCAGGCCTCTACAGGGCTCAGGCTACACCTTC.

The V gene is TRBV7-2, the J gene TRBJ2-3, with TRBD2 matching 11 bases. Germline CDR1 and CDR2: SGHTA and FQGNSA. This CDR3 is 16 amino acids long. The V gene end was trimmed by 2 bases and the J gene end by 2 bases; junction bases not matched to a gene: 3. CDR3 DNA: TGTGCCAGCAGCTTAAGGACTAGCGGGCCCACAGATACGCAGTATTTT. Translating gives CASSLRTSGPTDTQYF.

This clone was detected a few times. V gene TRBV28 combines with J gene TRBJ2-4; possibly TRBD2 for D (5 bases). The CDR3 has 12 amino acids. V was pared by 5 bases and J by 7 bases, with 9 bases between. The germline gives CDR1 MDHEN, CDR2 SYDVKM. As DNA, the CDR3 is TGTGCCAGCAGTGGGAGTTTGAACATTCAGTACTTC. This gives the protein CASSGSLNIQYF.

This chain connects TRBV11-2 to TRBJ2-7; 12 bases are shared with TRBD2. The J segment lost 7 bases and the V segment lost 1 base, leaving 11 bases of the junction unmatched. The CDR3 is 17 amino acids. Germline V gives CDR1 SGHAT, CDR2 FQNNGV. In nucleotides, the CDR3 is TGTGCCAGCAGCTTAGCGGTGGCTAGCGGGGGGGTAGTGGAGCAGTACTTC. It specifies CASSLAVASGGVVEQYF.

The V call is TRBV7-9, the J call TRBJ2-1; the D gene is possibly TRBD2 (7 bases). CDR3 length equals 15 residues. Germline CDR1 is SEHNR and CDR2 is FQNEAQ (reference sequence). V dropped 7 bases and J dropped 9 bases, with 22 bases sitting between them. The CDR3 loop reads CASNFFHGGAGEQFF. In nucleotides, the CDR3 is TGTGCCAGCAACTTTTTTCATGGGGGGGCAGGTGAGCAGTTCTTC.

This clone was counted between two and nine times. The rearrangement links TRBV7-8 to TRBJ1-2, with no clear D. The CDR3 covers 12 residues. Germline-derived CDR1 and CDR2 are SGHVS and FQNEAQ. Deletions cut 2 bases from V and 8 bases from J, with 9 bases between. The CDR3 protein is CASSLYGYGYTF. The CDR3 DNA is TGTGCCAGCAGCTTATACGGTTACGGCTACACCTTC.